Given below is one TCR beta chain in context. Its antigen is currently unknown. The sample belongs to a study of PD-L1 blockade in urothelial cancer. Study observations and caveats: Where pretreatment blood TCR clonality fell below the median, better survival was predicted.

Trimming left V 3 bases short and J 2 bases short, with 11 bases between. There are 15 residues in the CDR3. Germline lookup yields CDR1 MNHNS and CDR2 SASEGT. Time point here: pretreatment peripheral blood. Sequencing was performed with immunoSEQ multiplex PCR; in TCRdb, only in-frame clones are kept and a portion is missing. The table includes under 95,000 clones, 84% detected once. The receptor's source is a woman between 65 and 79 years old with urothelial cancer. The V gene is TRBV6-1, the J gene TRBJ1-3; D call uncertain. Source: PBMCs, taken around atezolizumab (anti-PD-L1) treatment. In nucleotides, the CDR3 is TGTGCCAGCAGTGATGCATTCTGGCCTGGAAACACCATATATTTT. Translation gives CASSDAFWPGNTIYF.